One and the same sample provided the 31 T cell receptor beta chains below, sequenced in a study of metastatic and nonmetastatic thyroid tumors. Not a single patient had been given any form of treatment at any point before undergoing thyroid surgery. TCRdb re-analyzed the PCR reads through MiXCR. The sample carries 75,000 to 95,000 clones, more than 9.5% recorded once. The material sequenced was blood. The receptor set was obtained from a female donor with papillary thyroid cancer or a benign thyroid nodule (not recorded which). Some clones in this sample may be carry-over from other donors' samples.

V is TRBV20-1 and J is TRBJ1-5; D is ambiguous. This CDR3 is built from 14 residues. Germline V gene data show CDR1 as DFQATT and CDR2 as SNEGSKA (reference sequence). The V and J ends lost 5 bases and 7 bases respectively, with 18 bases between them. The CDR3 loop is CSAVRAAKRQPQHF. For the CDR3, the DNA is TGCAGTGCTGTCCGGGCCGCGAAGAGGCAGCCCCAGCATTTT.

This clone has a handful of counts. Because it lacks the conserved phenylalanine or tryptophan at the end, this CDR3 is likely a read error. The chain uses TRBV6-1 and TRBJ1-5; TRBD1 is a possible D gene (6 bases). This CDR3 is built from 17 residues. V shed 3 bases and J shed 6 bases, with 21 bases lying between them. The germline CDR1 and CDR2 sequences are MNHNS and SASEGT. CDR3 nucleotides: TGTGCCAGCAGTGAGTTGGGCGGGGGGCGGCACTCTCAGCCCCAGCATTCT. Translating gives CASSELGGGRHSQPQHS.

The chain employs TRBV11-3 and TRBJ2-1; TRBD2 agrees at 9 bases. The CDR3 runs to 14 residues. The germline V gene has CDR1 SGHNT and CDR2 YENEEA. The junction had 2 bases not matched to a gene; V was cut back by 1 base and J by 7 bases. The CDR3 reads CASSLVAGGNEQFF. Written as DNA, the CDR3 is TGTGCCAGCAGCTTAGTGGCGGGGGGGAATGAGCAGTTCTTC.

This clone was detected ten times or more. This chain links TRBV18 with TRBJ2-7; no reliable D call. This CDR3 has 12 residues. Germline loops: CDR1 KGHSH, CDR2 LQKENI. The germline V and J ends were trimmed by 2 bases and 5 bases, with 7 bases remaining between them. For the CDR3, the DNA is TGTGCCAGCTCACCAGGGTCCAACGAGCAGTACTTC. Protein product: CASSPGSNEQYF.

This clone came up many times. Here the CDR3 reads CASSLGQGDYEQYF. The CDR3 DNA is TGTGCCAGCAGCCTGGGACAGGGGGACTACGAGCAGTACTTC. V is TRBV7-9 and J is TRBJ2-7, with 11 nucleotides matching TRBD1. CDR1 is SEHNR, CDR2 FQNEAQ, per germline (reference sequence). CDR3 length: 14 residues. J was trimmed by 3 bases and V by 5 bases; bases with no gene match: 3.

This clone was seen repeatedly, ten times or more. The sample contains more than one DNA sequence encoding this CDR3. This chain joins TRBV27 and TRBJ2-5, with D hard to call. This CDR3 region has 19 residues. Trimming stripped 5 bases from V and 0 bases from J, with 25 bases between. CDR1 MNHEY and CDR2 SMNVEV come from the germline V gene (reference sequence). The CDR3, as DNA: TGTGCCAGCAGTGACCCCCACCCCACTGCGGTCGTCGACCAAGAGACCCAGTACTTC. Translating it yields CASSDPHPTAVVDQETQYF.

This clone was recorded many times. A much larger clone sits a single nucleotide away, making a read error possible. The gene calls are TRBV12-3 or TRBV12-4 and TRBJ2-7, with D possibly being TRBD1 (5 bases). The CDR3 is 15 amino acids. V was pared by 9 bases and J by 5 bases, with 23 bases between. The CDR3 protein is CASSRLGVQGDEQYF. Written as DNA, the CDR3 is TGTGCCAGTTCCCGTCTAGGGGTGCAAGGGGACGAGCAGTACTTC.

This clone has at least ten counts. This sequence joins TRBV7-3 and TRBJ2-3; TRBD2 matches at 8 bases. V lost 4 bases and J lost 0; bases outside the gene matches: 6. CDR1 and CDR2 from the germline V gene are SGHTA and FQGTGA. This CDR3 has 16 amino acids. The chain's CDR3 is CASSSGSGISTDTQYF. CDR3 DNA: TGTGCCAGCAGCTCAGGTAGCGGGATTAGCACAGATACGCAGTATTTT.

This clone appeared a few times. A much larger clonotype is one base distant, so this may be a read error. The rearrangement uses TRBV10-3 and TRBJ2-1; a possible D gene is TRBD1 (6 bases). Germline loops: CDR1 ENHRY, CDR2 SYGVKD. There are 14 residues in the CDR3. The CDR3 protein is CAISELDRYNEQLF. CDR3 DNA: TGTGCCATCAGTGAACTGGACAGATACAATGAGCAGCTCTTC.

This clone was recorded a few times. A much larger clone sits a single nucleotide away, making a read error possible. The CDR3 region is CARSPGTSDGEQFF. The CDR3 bases are TGTGCCAGATCACCCGGGACTAGCGATGGTGAGCAGTTCTTC. The chain uses TRBV18 and TRBJ2-1; 10 nucleotides align to TRBD2. Germline CDR1 KGHSH, CDR2 LQKENI. CDR3 size: 14 residues. The full variable domain, with the rest looked up from reference TRBV18 and TRBJ2-1, is NAGVMQNPRHLVRRRGQEARLRCSPMKGHSHVYWYRQLPEEGLKFMVYLQKENIIDESGMPKERFSAEFPKEGPSILRIQQVVRGDSAAYFCARSPGTSDGEQFFGPGTRLTVL.

This clone was seen many times. This chain links TRBV4-3 with TRBJ2-3; 10 bases map to TRBD1. The CDR3 totals 15 residues. Germline V CDR1 and CDR2: LGHNA, YSLEER. V shed 3 bases, J shed 2 bases, and the junction held 2 bases outside the gene matches. Here the CDR3 reads CASSHGTGDTDTQYF. CDR3 DNA: TGCGCCAGCAGCCACGGGACAGGGGACACAGATACGCAGTATTTT.

This clone was seen repeatedly, ten times or more. The gene calls are TRBV20-1 and TRBJ2-3; 14 nucleotides agree with TRBD2. V dropped 0 bases and J dropped 2; count of bases not matched to a gene: 13. This CDR3 is 20 amino acids long. CDR1 is DFQATT and CDR2 is SNEGSKA in the germline V gene (reference sequence). CDR3: CSARDLFKGLAGADTDTQYF. CDR3 in DNA: TGCAGTGCTAGAGATCTATTTAAGGGACTAGCGGGAGCCGACACAGATACGCAGTATTTT.

The CDR3 nucleotides read TGTGCCTGGAGTGCTTCAACGATTGAAGCTTTCTTT. Protein product: CAWSASTIEAFF. The chain uses TRBV30 and TRBJ1-1; no firm D call. Germline CDR1 is GTSNPN and CDR2 is SVGIG (reference sequence). V gave up 1 base and J gave up 7 bases, with 10 bases separating them. The CDR3 runs to 12 residues.

This clone was recorded many times. This sequence joins TRBV7-2 and TRBJ1-2, with D perhaps matching TRBD1 (5 bases). The germline V gene encodes CDR1 SGHTA and CDR2 FQGNSA. The CDR3 covers 14 residues. V gave up 6 bases and J gave up 2 bases, with 13 bases separating them. The CDR3 protein is CASSSSGTNYGYTF. The CDR3 bases are TGTGCCAGCAGTTCCTCCGGGACGAACTATGGCTACACCTTC.

This clone was recorded many times. The rearrangement uses TRBV30 and TRBJ2-1, with 9 bases lining up with TRBD2. The CDR3 has 15 amino acids. V shed 1 base and J 4 bases; nucleotides not matched to a gene: 5. CDR1 is GTSNPN, CDR2 SVGIG, per germline (reference sequence). The DNA of the CDR3 is TGTGCCTGGAGTGAGGGTAGCGGGAGTTACAATGAGCAGTTCTTC. Amino acids: CAWSEGSGSYNEQFF.

In this sample, this clone turned up many times. The genes are TRBV10-3 and TRBJ2-1, with 11 bases identical to TRBD1. V trimming: 7 bases; J trimming: 8 bases; junction bases outside the gene matches: 4. The CDR3 consists of 13 residues. CDR1 and CDR2 from the germline V gene are ENHRY and SYGVKD. CDR3 in DNA: TGTGCCATCACTCTGGGACAGGGGGATGAGCAGTTCTTC. It yields the protein CAITLGQGDEQFF.

This clone was recorded at least ten times. The rearrangement uses TRBV24-1 and TRBJ2-1; the D is unclear. The germline V and J ends were trimmed by 7 bases and 5 bases, with 8 bases remaining between them. Germline assignment: CDR1 KGHDR and CDR2 SFDVKD. The CDR3 length is 12 residues. The CDR3 DNA sequence: TGTGCCACCAGGGGTCTACACAATGAGCAGTTCTTC. This sequence encodes CATRGLHNEQFF.

This clone has a handful of counts. Since a much larger clone is just one base distant, this may be a read error. The chain recombines TRBV6-2 or TRBV6-3 with TRBJ2-3; 9 bases align to TRBD2. Germline V CDR1 and CDR2: MNHEY, SVGEGT. The CDR3 loop spans 16 amino acids. The V segment lost 8 bases and the J segment 9 bases; nucleotides outside the gene matches: 18. CDR3 sequence (DNA): TGTGCCAGCCACTACGTGCTAGCGGGGTCCGGGGGGACGCAGTATTTT. It is translated as CASHYVLAGSGGTQYF.

This clone was observed at least ten times. The chain joins TRBV9 to TRBJ2-6; D gene ambiguous. This CDR3 comprises 16 residues. Germline loops: CDR1 SGDLS, CDR2 YYNGEE. Trimming took off 4 bases at V and 2 bases at J, with 13 bases between the two ends. The CDR3 sequence: CASSPNLGTGANVLTF. CDR3 sequence (DNA): TGTGCCAGCAGCCCGAATTTGGGGACTGGGGCCAACGTCCTGACTTTC.

The sample holds many counts of this clone. The rearrangement joins TRBV12-3 or TRBV12-4 to TRBJ2-3; D ambiguous. With 2 bases removed from V and 2 bases from J, the gap between germline ends came to 11 bases. The CDR3 has 15 amino acids. The CDR3 is CASSLRGLFTDTQYF. The CDR3 coding sequence is TGTGCCAGCAGTTTAAGAGGCCTTTTCACAGATACGCAGTATTTT.

This clone appeared many times. The chain joins TRBV12-3 or TRBV12-4 to TRBJ2-3, with D perhaps matching TRBD2 (5 bases). This CDR3 spans 15 amino acids. Trimming removed 2 bases at V and 4 bases at J, with 13 bases between. CDR3 DNA sequence: TGTGCCAGCAGTTTAATTTCCGGGAAATCAGATACGCAGTATTTT. This sequence encodes CASSLISGKSDTQYF.

This clone was recorded at least ten times. CDR3 sequence: CASRETGVYNEQFF. The CDR3 coding sequence is TGTGCCAGCAGAGAGACAGGGGTCTACAATGAGCAGTTCTTC. The rearrangement uses TRBV28 and TRBJ2-1; 8 nucleotides line up with TRBD1. The CDR3 runs to 14 residues. V shed 6 bases and J 3 bases; nucleotides not matched to a gene: 4. Germline V gene sequence: CDR1 MDHEN, CDR2 SYDVKM.

This clone was recorded many times. The V gene is TRBV2, the J gene TRBJ2-7; a weak D match, TRBD2 (6 bases). The CDR3 length is 12 residues. The V end was cut by 8 bases, the J end by 7 bases, with 15 bases between. CDR1 and CDR2 (germline): SNHLY, FYNNEI. The CDR3 DNA follows: TGTGCCAGCGCGGGGATCTACGATGAGCAGTACTTC. Translated, it gives CASAGIYDEQYF.

Turning to this clone: Without the conserved terminal phenylalanine or tryptophan, this CDR3 likely stems from a read error. The chain couples TRBV9 to TRBJ2-2, with 9 bases lining up with TRBD2. Germline V gives CDR1 SGDLS, CDR2 YYNGEE. The CDR3 sequence is 16 residues long. The CDR3 nucleotides are TGTGCCAGCAGCGTAGGCGGGAGGGTCGGCACCTGGGAGCTGTTTTAT. Its translation: CASSVGGRVGTWELFY.

With regard to this clone: The junction shows a germline mismatch at one end, possibly a read error. V is TRBV6-2 or TRBV6-3 and J is TRBJ2-2; maybe TRBD2 (5 bases). The CDR3 is made up of 14 amino acids. In germline, CDR1 is MNHEY, CDR2 SVGEGT. DNA of the CDR3: TGTGCCAGCAGTTACTTGATGAACACCGGGGAGCTTTTTTTT. As protein: CASSYLMNTGELFF.

This clone was observed at least ten times. This chain joins TRBV28 and TRBJ1-6, with D unresolved. V gave up 11 bases and J gave up 6 bases, with 11 bases separating them. The CDR3 covers 12 residues. CDR1 MDHEN and CDR2 SYDVKM come from the germline V gene. CDR3 amino acids: CASQDFNSPLHF. CDR3 bases: TGTGCCTCCCAGGATTTTAATTCACCCCTCCACTTT.

This clone was picked up many times. The chain recombines TRBV9 with TRBJ2-3; D not certain. The CDR3 is made up of 15 amino acids. Trimming took off 1 base at V and 2 bases at J, with 11 bases between the two ends. Germline CDR1 is SGDLS and CDR2 is YYNGEE. The CDR3 protein is CASSVTPVTTDTQYF. The DNA for the CDR3 is TGTGCCAGCAGCGTAACCCCAGTAACCACAGATACGCAGTATTTT. Full variable domain (missing parts from reference TRBV9 and TRBJ2-3): DSGVTQTPKHLITATGQRVTLRCSPRSGDLSVYWYQQSLDQGLQFLIQYYNGEERAKGNILERFSAQQFPDLHSELNLSSLELGDSALYFCASSVTPVTTDTQYFGPGTRLTVL.

This clone has ten or more counts. The junction shows a germline mismatch at one end, possibly a read error. The V call is TRBV20-1, the J call TRBJ2-2; D is undetermined. The CDR3 extends over 16 amino acids. From germline, CDR1 is DFQATT and CDR2 SNEGSKA (reference sequence). The CDR3 is CSAHSSYSRFTRELFF. The CDR3 DNA sequence: TGCAGTGCTCATTCCTCTTACAGTAGATTCACCAGGGAGCTGTTTTTT.

This clone appeared many times. The chain employs TRBV3-1 and TRBJ1-2, with 8 bases lining up with TRBD1. CDR1 and CDR2 (germline): LGHDT, YNNKEL (reference sequence). The CDR3 sequence is 14 residues long. Unmatched junction bases numbered 5, after V lost 1 base and J lost 7 bases. This CDR3 reads CASSQVTDRVGYTF. The CDR3 DNA reads as TGTGCCAGCAGCCAAGTAACGGACAGGGTTGGCTACACCTTC.

A few counts support this clone. This may stem from a read error, because a much larger clone lies one nucleotide away. This rearrangement joins TRBV24-1 to TRBJ1-2; 8 nucleotides agree with TRBD1. Germline CDR1 and CDR2: KGHDR and SFDVKD. V was clipped by 3 bases and J by 6 bases; unmatched bases: 5. The CDR3 extends over 14 amino acids. CDR3 coding DNA: TGTGCCACCAGTGATACAGGGGGTACCCATGGCTACACCTTC. Encoded protein: CATSDTGGTHGYTF.

This clone was recorded many times. This rearrangement joins TRBV9 to TRBJ2-2, with TRBD2 matching over 14 bases. J was trimmed by 4 bases and V by 0 bases; bases with no gene match: 2. The CDR3 is 17 residues long. In germline, CDR1 is SGDLS, CDR2 YYNGEE. The CDR3 DNA is TGTGCCAGCAGCGTAGACGGGACTAGCGGGAGCACCGGGGAGCTGTTTTTT. It is translated as CASSVDGTSGSTGELFF.